The rows below give T cell receptor beta chains drawn from one sample of a study of blood T cell repertoires in COVID-19. The protocol was immunoSEQ multiplex PCR, while the TCRdb copy is restricted to in-frame clones and leaves out a portion. The data hold about 120,000 clones, with around nine tenths observed a single time. Sequencing used peripheral blood. The source is a woman aged 45-59 years with acute or convalescent COVID-19. Each CDR3 is given with its conserved first and last residue. Each record gives: CDR3 DNA, CDR3 protein, D gene, V gene, J gene, CDR3 length, clone size. A D gene is named only where the DNA matches it firmly. Expanded clones get a size class; other rows say once, few or many, or leave the size out.

TGTGCCAGCAGTTACTCGGTTGACTTGAAGACCCAGTACTTC	CASSYSVDLKTQYF	NA	TRBV6-2/TRBV6-3	TRBJ2-5	14	NA
TGTGCCAGCAGTTACACGGAGATGAACACTGAAGCTTTCTTT	CASSYTEMNTEAFF	NA	TRBV6-2/TRBV6-3	TRBJ1-1	14	once
TGTGCCAGCAGCTTTGGAAGACAGGGGAACACCGGGGAGCTGTTTTTT	CASSFGRQGNTGELFF	TRBD1	TRBV5-4	TRBJ2-2	16	few
TGTGCCAGCAGCCTTCGGGCAGGGTCTGAAAAACTGTTTTTT	CASSLRAGSEKLFF	NA	TRBV6-5	TRBJ1-4	14	NA
TGTGCCAGCAGCTTAGGTGCCGGACAGGGGGCGTACAATGAGCAGTTCTTC	CASSLGAGQGAYNEQFF	TRBD1	TRBV7-9	TRBJ2-1	17	NA
TGTGCCAGCAGCTTAAGCGGGGCCTCCTACGAGCAGTACTTC	CASSLSGASYEQYF	TRBD2	TRBV13	TRBJ2-7	14	NA
TGCGCCAGCAGCCTCAACTCGGGGAACCAAGAGACCCAGTACTTC	CASSLNSGNQETQYF	NA	TRBV5-1	TRBJ2-5	15	NA
TGTGCCAGTAGTAGCAGCGGGGTTGCAGATACGCAGTATTTT	CASSSSGVADTQYF	TRBD2	TRBV19	TRBJ2-3	14	NA
TGTGCCAGCAGTTACGGCGGGATCCCCGGAGAGACCCAGTACTTC	CASSYGGIPGETQYF	NA	TRBV6-2/TRBV6-3	TRBJ2-5	15	NA
TGTGCCACCAGCAGAGGCGACTCTGGTCCCAAAAACATTCAGTACTTC	CATSRGDSGPKNIQYF	NA	TRBV15	TRBJ2-4	16	NA
TGTGCCAGCAGTTGGTCGGTTCGGGGGTCCCCCGGGGAGCTGTTTTTT	CASSWSVRGSPGELFF	NA	TRBV27	TRBJ2-2	16	NA
TGTGCCAGTAGTAATTCTCGCGGGGCGGGGGGTAATTCACCCCTCCACTTT	CASSNSRGAGGNSPLHF	NA	TRBV19	TRBJ1-6	17	NA
TGTGCCAGTAGTATTGTGGGGGCAAACTATGGCTACACCTTC	CASSIVGANYGYTF	NA	TRBV19	TRBJ1-2	14	NA
TGTGCCAGCACCAAAGGGGTAGCGGGGGGTTACGAGCAGTACTTC	CASTKGVAGGYEQYF	TRBD2	TRBV9	TRBJ2-7	15	NA
TGCGCCAGCAGCGAGACACAAAACTATGGCTACACCTTC	CASSETQNYGYTF	NA	TRBV4-1	TRBJ1-2	13	NA
TGTGCCAGCAGCTGGTCTGGACAGGGGAACACTGAAGCTTTCTTT	CASSWSGQGNTEAFF	TRBD1	TRBV5-6	TRBJ1-1	15	NA
TGCGCCAGCAGCCAACAGGGGAAACCGGCCTACGAGCAGTACTTC	CASSQQGKPAYEQYF	NA	TRBV4-3	TRBJ2-7	15	NA
TGTGCCAGTAGTATACGGGGAGTTGGCACCGGGGAGCTGTTTTTT	CASSIRGVGTGELFF	NA	TRBV19	TRBJ2-2	15	NA
TGTGCCAGCAGCGTCCAGGGGACCTTACTCTCCTACGAGCAGTACTTC	CASSVQGTLLSYEQYF	NA	TRBV7-2	TRBJ2-7	16	NA
TGTGCCAGTAGTATCTGGCCCACTAACCACGGGGGGGCTGACATTCAGTACTTC	CASSIWPTNHGGADIQYF	TRBD2	TRBV19	TRBJ2-4	18	NA
TGTGCCTGGGGGAGAGGAGCGACCCAGTACTTC	CAWGRGATQYF	NA	TRBV30	TRBJ2-5	11	NA
TGCAGCGGACAGGGGGCGAATAGGTACGAGCAGTACTTC	CSGQGANRYEQYF	TRBD1	TRBV29-1	TRBJ2-7	13	NA
TGTGCCAGTAGTATAGCCGACAGGGGAAGTTCACCCCTCCACTTT	CASSIADRGSSPLHF	TRBD1	TRBV19	TRBJ1-6	15	NA
TGTGCCAGCAGTGATGACAGGAGATCCTACGAGCAGTACTTC	CASSDDRRSYEQYF	NA	TRBV6-1	TRBJ2-7	14	NA
TGTGCCAGCAGCTTAATGTCTAGCGGGCTCTCCTACAATGAGCAGTTCTTC	CASSLMSSGLSYNEQFF	TRBD2	TRBV11-2	TRBJ2-1	17	NA
TGTGCCAGCAGTCCCGGCAAGGGAGGGGGATACACTGAAGCTTTCTTT	CASSPGKGGGYTEAFF	NA	TRBV6-2/TRBV6-3	TRBJ1-1	16	NA
TGTGCCAGCAGCTTGACGGGGGGGCCTCCTAGGCATGAGCAGTTCTTC	CASSLTGGPPRHEQFF	TRBD2	TRBV7-3	TRBJ2-1	16	once
TGTGCCTGGACCATGACAGGGTCAAACACCATATATTTT	CAWTMTGSNTIYF	TRBD1	TRBV30	TRBJ1-3	13	once
TGTGCCAGCAGCCCCGTGACTAGCGTTGGCACAGATACGCAGTATTTT	CASSPVTSVGTDTQYF	TRBD2	TRBV7-9	TRBJ2-3	16	NA
TGTGCCAGTAGTATTGGACACCCGATTGGGAATGAGCAGTTCTTC	CASSIGHPIGNEQFF	NA	TRBV19	TRBJ2-1	15	NA
TGTGCCAGCAGTTACAGGGAGGGGGCAGATACGCAGTATTTT	CASSYREGADTQYF	NA	TRBV7-2	TRBJ2-3	14	NA
TGCGCCAGCAGCTTAACTAGCGGCACAGATACGCAGTATTTT	CASSLTSGTDTQYF	TRBD2	TRBV5-1	TRBJ2-3	14	NA
TGTGCCAGCAGCCGGGCAAGCGGGAGGGGAGAGCAGTACTTC	CASSRASGRGEQYF	TRBD2	TRBV3-1/TRBV3-2	TRBJ2-7	14	once
TGTGCCAGCAGTTTATCGGCAGGCTTAATCGGTGGCTACACCTTC	CASSLSAGLIGGYTF	NA	TRBV27	TRBJ1-2	15	NA
TGTGCCAGCAGCACCCCGGGAGGGGAAGGTGAGCAGTACTTC	CASSTPGGEGEQYF	TRBD2	TRBV5-4	TRBJ2-7	14	NA